This is a list of T cell receptor beta chains from one sample in a study of blood T cell repertoires in COVID-19. Method: immunoSEQ multiplex PCR; TCRdb's copy keeps in-frame clones and lacks some. The data hold approximately 440,000 clones, with about 90% observed a single time. Sequenced: PBMCs or T cells enriched from blood (not recorded which). The receptor set was obtained from a man in his late teens or twenties who had recovered from COVID-19. The CDR3 runs from the conserved cysteine through the conserved F or W. A D gene is named only where the DNA matches it firmly. Clone size is stated in some rows and not others, as once, few, many or a class when expanded.

j_gene | d_gene | v_gene | abundance | CDR3aa | CDR3nt
TRBJ2-5 | - | TRBV2 | - | CASSEMGDQETQYF | TGTGCCAGCAGTGAAATGGGAGACCAAGAGACCCAGTACTTC
TRBJ2-7 | - | TRBV28 | few | CASSLPSRNREQYF | TGTGCCAGCAGCTTACCCTCAAGAAACCGGGAGCAGTACTTC
TRBJ1-3 | - | TRBV25-1 | - | CASSGAFGNTIYF | TGTGCCAGCAGTGGGGCGTTTGGAAACACCATATATTTT
TRBJ1-3 | - | TRBV28 | once | CASSQTQSGNTIYF | TGTGCCAGCAGTCAGACTCAATCTGGAAACACCATATATTTT
TRBJ2-1 | - | TRBV2 | - | CASSNAIWNEQFF | TGTGCCAGCAGCAACGCGATCTGGAATGAGCAGTTCTTC
TRBJ2-7 | - | TRBV27 | - | CASSFSSRTVAYEQYF | TGTGCCAGCAGTTTTAGTTCCCGGACTGTAGCCTACGAGCAGTACTTC
TRBJ1-3 | - | TRBV29-1 | - | CSVDGARLGGNTIYF | TGCAGCGTTGATGGCGCGCGACTAGGTGGAAACACCATATATTTT
TRBJ1-6 | TRBD1 | TRBV3-1/TRBV3-2 | - | CASSYNDRGNSPLHF | TGTGCCAGCAGCTATAATGACAGGGGTAATTCACCCCTCCACTTT
TRBJ2-7 | TRBD1 | TRBV28 | - | CASEGTGTYEQYF | TGTGCCAGCGAGGGGACAGGGACTTACGAGCAGTACTTC
TRBJ1-5 | - | TRBV3-1/TRBV3-2 | - | CASSQDGRSNQPQHF | TGTGCCAGCAGCCAAGATGGCAGGAGCAATCAGCCCCAGCATTTT
TRBJ2-7 | TRBD1 | TRBV7-2 | - | CASSPPPGQGAWEQYF | TGTGCCAGCAGCCCTCCCCCGGGACAGGGGGCATGGGAGCAGTACTTC
TRBJ1-3 | - | TRBV6-9 | once | CAPTSTRNGNTIYF | TGTGCCCCGACTAGTACCAGGAATGGAAACACCATATATTTT
TRBJ1-2 | - | TRBV28 | - | CASSSGIQVGYTF | TGTGCCAGCAGTTCGGGGATCCAAGTCGGCTACACCTTC
TRBJ2-7 | - | TRBV19 | - | CATIGNYEQYF | TGTGCCACCATCGGGAATTACGAGCAGTACTTC
TRBJ2-6 | - | TRBV6-1 | - | CASSEEGAGANVLTF | TGTGCCAGCAGTGAAGAGGGGGCTGGGGCCAACGTCCTGACTTTC
TRBJ1-6 | - | TRBV5-4 | - | CASSSRRGDNSPLHF | TGTGCCAGCAGTTCGCGACGGGGTGATAATTCACCCCTCCACTTT
TRBJ2-7 | - | TRBV11-2 | - | CASNWGGATEQYF | TGTGCCAGCAATTGGGGGGGGGCTACCGAGCAGTACTTC
TRBJ1-1 | - | TRBV9 | - | CASRWLENTEAFF | TGTGCCAGTCGTTGGTTAGAGAACACTGAAGCTTTCTTT
TRBJ1-4 | - | TRBV21-1 | - | CASSKAPGHEKLFF | TGTGCCAGCAGCAAGGCGCCAGGGCATGAAAAACTGTTTTTT
TRBJ2-7 | TRBD1 | TRBV4-2 | once | CASSQEAGQDYEQYF | TGTGCCAGCAGCCAAGAGGCGGGACAGGACTACGAGCAGTACTTC
TRBJ2-3 | - | TRBV6-5 | once | CASSYSRDPGTDTQYF | TGTGCCAGCAGCTACTCCCGGGATCCCGGCACAGATACGCAGTATTTT
TRBJ1-2 | - | TRBV12-3/TRBV12-4 | few | CASSASTGFSFTF | TGTGCCAGCAGTGCCTCAACAGGGTTTTCTTTCACCTTC
TRBJ1-1 | TRBD1 | TRBV2 | - | CASSESLRDRRNTEAFF | TGTGCCAGCAGTGAATCACTGAGGGACAGAAGGAACACTGAAGCTTTCTTT
TRBJ2-3 | TRBD1 | TRBV2 | - | CASSAGRGRDTQYF | TGTGCCAGCAGTGCGGGCAGGGGGCGGGATACGCAGTATTTT
TRBJ1-3 | - | TRBV11-3 | - | CASSPLLRASVSGNTIYF | TGTGCCAGCAGCCCGTTATTGAGGGCCTCAGTCTCTGGAAACACCATATATTTT
TRBJ2-7 | TRBD1 | TRBV3-1/TRBV3-2 | - | CASSQEDRGREQYF | TGTGCCAGCAGCCAAGAGGACAGGGGGCGTGAGCAGTACTTC
TRBJ1-2 | - | TRBV7-2 | - | CASRINRDNWDGYTF | TGTGCCAGCAGAATCAACCGGGACAATTGGGATGGCTACACCTTC
TRBJ2-3 | TRBD2 | TRBV10-2 | once | CASSLAGVLDTQYF | TGCGCCAGCAGCCTAGCGGGAGTATTAGATACGCAGTATTTT
TRBJ2-3 | - | TRBV3-1/TRBV3-2 | - | CASSLSTDTQYF | TGTGCCAGCAGCCTAAGCACAGATACGCAGTATTTT
TRBJ1-2 | TRBD1 | TRBV2 | - | CASSDPGGRNGYTF | TGTGCCAGCAGTGACCCAGGGGGCCGCAATGGCTACACCTTC
TRBJ2-5 | - | TRBV21-1 | once | CASSNRGDFQETQYF | TGTGCCAGCAGCAACCGCGGGGACTTTCAAGAGACCCAGTACTTC
TRBJ2-5 | - | TRBV6-5 | - | CASRGGETQYF | TGTGCCAGCAGGGGGGGAGAGACCCAGTACTTC
TRBJ2-1 | - | TRBV11-2 | - | CASSLSGLRSSYNEQFF | TGTGCCAGCAGCTTATCGGGACTCCGGAGCTCCTACAATGAGCAGTTCTTC
TRBJ2-7 | TRBD1 | TRBV10-1 | - | CASSGQGPPYEQYF | TGCGCCAGCAGTGGACAGGGTCCGCCCTACGAGCAGTACTTC
TRBJ1-4 | - | TRBV19 | - | CASSIARGTFNEKLFF | TGTGCCAGTAGTATCGCTAGGGGTACTTTTAATGAAAAACTGTTTTTT
TRBJ2-1 | - | TRBV5-8 | - | CASSPVKRGFYNEQFF | TGTGCCAGCAGCCCTGTGAAGCGAGGATTCTACAATGAGCAGTTCTTC
TRBJ2-7 | TRBD1 | TRBV6-5 | - | CATQGGQGNYEQYF | TGTGCCACTCAGGGAGGACAGGGGAACTACGAGCAGTACTTC
TRBJ1-1 | - | TRBV2 | - | CASSPSQKGWAVAMNTEAFF | TGTGCCAGCAGTCCCTCCCAGAAGGGGTGGGCGGTTGCCATGAACACTGAAGCTTTCTTT
TRBJ2-7 | - | TRBV28 | - | CATARGIYEQYF | TGTGCCACGGCCAGGGGAATCTACGAGCAGTACTTC
TRBJ1-6 | TRBD1 | TRBV28 | - | CASSTTGTGANSPLHF | TGTGCCAGCAGCACAACCGGGACAGGGGCGAATTCACCCCTCCACTTT
TRBJ2-5 | TRBD2 | TRBV3-1/TRBV3-2 | - | CASSQGGLAGVGETQYF | TGTGCCAGCAGCCAAGGTGGACTAGCGGGGGTGGGGGAGACCCAGTACTTC
TRBJ1-6 | TRBD1 | TRBV11-2 | - | CASSLVGGQGNSPLHF | TGTGCCAGCAGCTTAGTGGGTGGACAGGGGAATTCACCCCTCCACTTT
TRBJ1-2 | TRBD1 | TRBV12-3/TRBV12-4 | - | CASSRGVNYGYTF | TGTGCCAGCAGCAGGGGGGTCAACTATGGCTACACCTTC
TRBJ2-7 | TRBD1 | TRBV5-1 | - | CASSLTGMGQGAAKQYF | TGCGCCAGCAGCCTCACGGGTATGGGACAGGGGGCGGCGAAGCAGTACTTC
TRBJ2-5 | - | TRBV4-1 | - | CASSQDEGTLMAQYF | TGCGCCAGCAGCCAAGACGAAGGGACACTTATGGCCCAGTACTTC
TRBJ2-2 | TRBD1 | TRBV29-1 | - | CSVELGQGFLDTGELFF | TGCAGCGTTGAATTAGGACAGGGGTTCCTGGACACCGGGGAGCTGTTTTTT
TRBJ2-1 | - | TRBV2 | - | CASTRNRAYNEQFF | TGTGCCAGCACTCGTAACAGGGCCTACAATGAGCAGTTCTTC
TRBJ2-5 | - | TRBV18 | - | CASSPSRGIQETQYF | TGTGCCAGCTCACCCTCGCGCGGGATCCAAGAGACCCAGTACTTC
TRBJ1-1 | - | TRBV7-3 | - | CASSPRVGVNTEAFF | TGTGCCAGCAGCCCTAGGGTGGGAGTGAACACTGAAGCTTTCTTT
TRBJ2-3 | TRBD2 | TRBV7-3 | - | CASSFPETSGTTDTQYF | TGTGCCAGCAGCTTCCCGGAGACTAGCGGGACAACAGATACGCAGTATTTT
TRBJ1-5 | TRBD1 | TRBV2 | - | CASRDRVGQPQHF | TGTGCCAGCAGGGACAGGGTGGGTCAGCCCCAGCATTTT
TRBJ1-1 | - | TRBV10-3 | - | CAISESAYRATEAFF | TGTGCCATCAGTGAGTCAGCATACAGGGCCACTGAAGCTTTCTTT
TRBJ1-4 | TRBD1 | TRBV6-5 | - | CASRQGPEKLFF | TGTGCCAGCAGACAGGGGCCTGAAAAACTGTTTTTT
TRBJ1-3 | - | TRBV6-5 | few | CASSGDYSGNTIYF | TGTGCCAGCAGCGGTGATTACTCTGGAAACACCATATATTTT
TRBJ1-5 | - | TRBV7-9 | - | CASSLAGGGNQPQHF | TGTGCCAGCAGCTTAGCAGGCGGCGGGAATCAGCCCCAGCATTTT
TRBJ2-7 | - | TRBV15 | few | CATSRETREQYF | TGTGCCACCAGCAGGGAGACCCGCGAGCAGTACTTC
TRBJ2-7 | - | TRBV6-5 | - | CASKRDTGGSYEQYF | TGTGCCAGCAAGAGGGACACGGGCGGGAGCTACGAGCAGTACTTC
TRBJ1-2 | TRBD1 | TRBV27 | - | CASRTGYSGYTF | TGTGCCAGCAGGACAGGGTATTCGGGCTACACCTTC
TRBJ2-3 | - | TRBV11-2 | - | CASSPGLGAMGQYF | TGTGCCTCTTCCCCAGGACTGGGGGCTATGGGGCAGTATTTT